The T cell receptor beta chain under discussion was sequenced for a study of T cells in localized non-small cell lung cancer. Study-level findings and limits: Peak T cell clonality was found in uninvolved adjacent lung, exceeding tumor. Without multi-region sequencing, intratumor heterogeneity could not be excluded. Density of T cells in blood, when higher, went with longer overall survival. Appearances in adjacent lung were noted for a median 57 of the top 100 tumor clones.

V was pared by 2 bases and J by 7 bases, with 11 bases between. This CDR3 contains 13 residues. Germline V CDR1 and CDR2: PRHDT, FYEKMQ (reference sequence). About this clone: The antigen remains unidentified.

The method was immunoSEQ multiplex PCR; TCRdb's version includes in-frame clones alone and lacks a portion of them. The table lists about 20,000 clones, approximately 90% of them singletons, with around 7% in the top ten. The material was peripheral blood, obtained before any cancer treatment. The clonotype originates from an older male donor with stage I squamous cell lung carcinoma. J is TRBJ1-2 and V is TRBV13; perhaps TRBD1 as D (6 bases). CDR3 bases: TGTGCCAGCAGCTTAAGAGGGGGAAGTGGCTACACCTTC. It specifies CASSLRGGSGYTF.